Following are 24 T cell receptor beta chains from one sample sequenced in a study of blood T cell repertoires in COVID-19. Some clones are missing from TCRdb's copy, which holds only in-frame ones; the method was immunoSEQ multiplex PCR. This repertoire shows a few hundred thousand clones, around 84% found once; its top ten account for around 3%. Sequencing input: peripheral blood. Receptor source: a man in his sixties with acute or convalescent COVID-19.

The chain employs TRBV19 and TRBJ1-1; the match to TRBD1 covers 9 bases. Germline V gene sequence: CDR1 LNHDA, CDR2 SQIVND (reference sequence). The ends lost 5 bases at V and 9 bases at J; junction bases unmatched: 7. The CDR3 runs to 13 residues. CDR3 residues: CASSLQGARQAFF. The CDR3 DNA reads TGTGCCAGTAGTCTACAGGGGGCGCGGCAAGCTTTCTTT.

The CDR3 sequence: CASSGQTNSPLHF. The CDR3 DNA follows: TGTGCCAGCTCAGGACAGACCAATTCACCCCTCCACTTT. The chain recombines TRBV3-1 (or the pseudogene TRBV3-2) with TRBJ1-6, with a possible D match to TRBD1 (6 bases). The germline V gene has CDR1 LGHDT and CDR2 YNNKEL (reference sequence). The ends were cut back, 8 bases at V and 7 bases at J, with 12 bases in the middle. The length of the CDR3 is 13 residues.

This rearrangement joins TRBV24-1 to TRBJ2-7; 8 positions match TRBD2. Germline V CDR1 and CDR2: KGHDR, SFDVKD. This CDR3 is 14 amino acids long. J gave up 2 bases and V 2 bases, and 1 base lay outside the gene matches. CDR3 DNA: TGTGCCACCAGTGATTCCGGGGGGGCCTACGAGCAGTACTTC. Translating gives CATSDSGGAYEQYF.

This rearrangement joins TRBV27 to TRBJ1-1, with D tentatively TRBD1 (5 bases). CDR3 size: 14 residues. V lost 3 bases to trimming and J lost 1 base, with 9 bases between them. Germline assignment: CDR1 MNHEY and CDR2 SMNVEV (reference sequence). The CDR3 loop is CASSFGQGNTEAFF. In DNA, the CDR3 is TGTGCCAGCAGTTTCGGGCAGGGGAACACTGAAGCTTTCTTT.

The chain is built from TRBV4-3 and TRBJ1-2; no reliable D call. Per the germline V gene, CDR1 is LGHNA and CDR2 is YSLEER. V lost 1 base and J lost 7, with 10 bases in between. The length of the CDR3 is 13 residues. The CDR3 loop is CASSQAGILGYTF. CDR3 in DNA: TGCGCCAGCAGCCAAGCCGGGATCCTTGGCTACACCTTC.

This clone was seen only once. V usage is TRBV11-3 and J usage is TRBJ2-1; TRBD1 is a possible D gene (6 bases). The germline V gene encodes CDR1 SGHNT and CDR2 YENEEA. The CDR3 loop spans 15 amino acids. V was cut by 1 base and J by 3 bases, with 10 bases left in between. CDR3 sequence: CASSLAGQIYNEQFF. In DNA form, the CDR3 reads TGTGCCAGCAGCTTAGCGGGACAAATCTACAATGAGCAGTTCTTC.

This clone occurred once. The chain carries TRBV19 and TRBJ2-3; D is perhaps TRBD2 (6 bases). Per the germline V gene, CDR1 is LNHDA and CDR2 is SQIVND (reference sequence). Trimming took off 3 bases at V and 6 bases at J, with 13 bases between the two ends. This CDR3 has 14 amino acids. In DNA form, the CDR3 reads TGTGCCAGTAGTATGAGGAGGGGCTTGGATACGCAGTATTTT. Protein product: CASSMRRGLDTQYF.

The chain joins TRBV4-2 to TRBJ1-2; 8 nucleotides agree with TRBD1. This CDR3 spans 17 amino acids. The ends lost 0 bases at V and 4 bases at J; junction bases unmatched: 10. Per the germline V gene, CDR1 is LGHNA and CDR2 is YNFKEQ. CDR3 nucleotides: TGTGCCAGCAGCCAAGATAGACCGGACAGGGTGGGCTATGGCTACACCTTC. Amino acid sequence: CASSQDRPDRVGYGYTF.

The CDR3 nucleotides are TGTGCCAGTACGGGACAGGGGATCCCCTACGAGCAGTACTTC. This sequence encodes CASTGQGIPYEQYF. The chain is built from TRBV19 and TRBJ2-7; 10 bases align to TRBD1. CDR3 length: 14 amino acids. CDR1 is LNHDA, CDR2 SQIVND, per germline (reference sequence). V gave up 7 bases and J gave up 2 bases; unmatched junction bases: 5.

This clone was picked up one time. The V gene is TRBV19, the J gene TRBJ2-5, with 7 bases aligning to TRBD1. The CDR3 covers 15 residues. V lost 1 base to trimming and J lost 4 bases; unmatched junction nucleotides: 6. Germline V gene data show CDR1 as LNHDA and CDR2 as SQIVND (reference sequence). CDR3 residues: CASSIGRTGRETQYF. The CDR3 DNA follows: TGTGCCAGTAGTATAGGTAGGACAGGTCGAGAGACCCAGTACTTC.

CDR3 coding DNA: TGTGCCAGCAGTGAGGACATCCTCTCCTACGAGCAGTACTTC. It codes for CASSEDILSYEQYF. This sequence joins TRBV2 and TRBJ2-7, with D perhaps TRBD1 (5 bases). Trimming took off 3 bases at V and 0 bases at J, with 9 bases between the two ends. CDR1 and CDR2 (germline): SNHLY, FYNNEI. The CDR3 totals 14 residues.

This sequence joins TRBV19 and TRBJ1-4; a possible D gene is TRBD1 (5 bases). Germline lookup yields CDR1 LNHDA and CDR2 SQIVND (reference sequence). The V end was cut by 2 bases, the J end by 0 bases, with 7 bases between. The CDR3 extends over 15 amino acids. CDR3 in DNA: TGTGCCAGTAGTATACAGGGTGCAACTAATGAAAAACTGTTTTTT. This encodes CASSIQGATNEKLFF.

This chain links TRBV19 with TRBJ2-2; maybe TRBD2 (7 bases). Deletions cut 5 bases from V and 7 bases from J, with 17 bases between. The CDR3 covers 15 residues. Germline V lookup: CDR1 LNHDA, CDR2 SQIVND (reference sequence). CDR3 DNA: TGTGCCAGTAGTGCCTTGGGGGGGCCTGGCGGGGAGCTGTTTTTT. It codes for CASSALGGPGGELFF.

The J gene is TRBJ1-1, the V gene TRBV3-1 (or the pseudogene TRBV3-2), with D tentatively TRBD1 (6 bases). The CDR3 contains 14 residues. The germline V and J ends were trimmed by 7 bases and 1 base, with 13 bases remaining between them. Germline assignment: CDR1 LGHDT and CDR2 YNNKEL (reference sequence). For the CDR3, the DNA is TGTGCCAGCATCAGGACAGCAACGAACACTGAAGCTTTCTTT. This codes for CASIRTATNTEAFF.

In its sample, this clone was seen a few times. The genes are TRBV5-4 and TRBJ1-5; the D gene is possibly TRBD1 (5 bases). The V and J ends lost 2 bases and 2 bases respectively, with 23 bases between them. CDR1 and CDR2 from the germline V gene are SGHNT and YYREEE (reference sequence). The CDR3 is 19 amino acids. The DNA for the CDR3 is TGTGCCAGCAGCTTCGACGGGCCAGGGTGGGTCGTGGGCAATCAGCCCCAGCATTTT. Translating gives CASSFDGPGWVVGNQPQHF.

The gene calls are TRBV19 and TRBJ2-7, with D perhaps matching TRBD1 (5 bases). The CDR3 length is 14 residues. Germline CDR1 and CDR2: LNHDA and SQIVND (reference sequence). The germline V and J ends were trimmed by 5 bases and 2 bases, with 13 bases remaining between them. CDR3 protein: CASSSIAGTYEQYF. CDR3 coding DNA: TGTGCCAGTAGTTCTATTGCAGGGACCTACGAGCAGTACTTC.

The CDR3 is CASSLARETYNSPLHF. DNA of the CDR3: TGTGCCAGCAGCTTAGCGCGGGAGACCTATAATTCACCCCTCCACTTT. V usage is TRBV7-9 and J usage is TRBJ1-6; unclear D gene. This CDR3 region has 16 residues. CDR1 and CDR2 (germline): SEHNR, FQNEAQ (reference sequence). V lost 0 bases and J 2 bases, leaving 8 bases between the germline ends.

This rearrangement joins TRBV28 to TRBJ2-2, with TRBD2 matching 9 bases. Germline trimming cut 10 bases from V and 5 bases from J; bases unmatched to any gene: 8. The germline CDR1 and CDR2 sequences are MDHEN and SYDVKM. There are 14 residues in the CDR3. CDR3 protein: CAIRAGGGTGELFF. The CDR3 coding sequence is TGTGCCATCCGAGCGGGGGGAGGGACCGGGGAGCTGTTTTTT.

The J gene is TRBJ1-2, the V gene TRBV3-1 (or the pseudogene TRBV3-2); 8 nucleotides match TRBD1. This CDR3 is built from 13 residues. After removal of 1 base from V and 6 bases from J, the junction contained 1 base not matched to a gene. Germline V gene data show CDR1 as LGHDT and CDR2 as YNNKEL (reference sequence). CDR3 protein: CASSQAGGDGYTF. The DNA for the CDR3 is TGTGCCAGCAGCCAAGCAGGGGGCGATGGCTACACCTTC.

The rearrangement joins TRBV2 to TRBJ2-5; possible D gene TRBD2, 5 bases. The germline V gene has CDR1 SNHLY and CDR2 FYNNEI. The CDR3 sequence is 14 residues long. V lost 3 bases, J lost 5 bases, and 13 bases lay in between. For the CDR3, the DNA is TGTGCCAGCAGTGACGCGGGTCCCTCGGAGACCCAGTACTTC. It encodes CASSDAGPSETQYF.

The chain recombines TRBV6-2 or TRBV6-3 with TRBJ2-5; weak D call: TRBD1 (6 bases). The germline gives CDR1 MNHEY, CDR2 SVGEGT. Between the trimmed V and J ends, which lost 2 bases and 5 bases, there was a span of 15 bases. The CDR3 consists of 15 residues. The CDR3 reads CASSYGAGARETQYF. CDR3 nucleotide sequence: TGTGCCAGCAGTTACGGGGCAGGGGCTAGGGAGACCCAGTACTTC.

The genes are TRBV3-1 (or the pseudogene TRBV3-2) and TRBJ2-7; 11 positions agree with TRBD1. The junction had 4 bases not matched to a gene; V was cut back by 0 bases and J by 6 bases. Per germline, CDR1 LGHDT and CDR2 YNNKEL (reference sequence). This CDR3 is built from 15 residues. For the CDR3, the DNA is TGTGCCAGCAGCCAAGAGGGACAGGGGGAATTCGAGCAGTACTTC. Translated, it gives CASSQEGQGEFEQYF.

The chain joins TRBV2 to TRBJ2-3; a possible D gene is TRBD2 (6 bases). There are 15 residues in the CDR3. CDR1 SNHLY and CDR2 FYNNEI come from the germline V gene. V shed 9 bases and J shed 3 bases, with 19 bases lying between them. Here the CDR3 reads CASSSRGSLTDTQYF. DNA of the CDR3: TGTGCCAGTAGCTCTCGGGGGTCTTTGACAGATACGCAGTATTTT.

The chain combines TRBV6-5 with TRBJ2-1; TRBD1 matches at 7 bases. From germline, CDR1 is MNHEY and CDR2 SVGAGI. This CDR3 has 13 amino acids. Unmatched junction bases numbered 12, after V lost 6 bases and J lost 13 bases. Here the CDR3 reads CASRVGRGNYQFF. Here the CDR3 DNA reads TGTGCCAGCAGGGTGGGCAGGGGGAATTACCAGTTCTTC.